Shown below are 3 T cell receptor beta chains from a single sample sequenced in a study of identical twins. TCRdb ran MiXCR on the 5' RACE reads and lists one entry per CDR3 protein. The sample includes under 300,000 distinct CDR3 sequences, over 12% seen only once; the top ten take under 9.5%. The sample was memory (CD45RO+) T cells sorted from blood. These receptors were collected from a woman aged 18-29 years in good health.

This rearrangement joins TRBV7-9 to TRBJ2-1, with D possibly being TRBD2 (7 bases). Germline V lookup: CDR1 SEHNR, CDR2 FQNEAQ (reference sequence). The CDR3 runs 17 residues. V lost 4 bases, J lost 2 bases, and 18 bases lay in between. The CDR3: CASSSPTGLGTYNEQFF. Written as DNA, the CDR3 is TGTGCCAGCAGCTCCCCGACAGGACTAGGTACCTACAATGAGCAGTTCTTC. Drawing the rest from reference TRBV7-9 and TRBJ2-1, the complete variable domain is DTGVSQNPRHKITKRGQNVTFRCDPISEHNRLYWYRQTLGQGPEFLTYFQNEAQLEKSRLLSDRFSAERPKGSFSTLEIQRTEQGDSAMYLCASSSPTGLGTYNEQFFGPGTRLTVL.

This clonotype was recorded many times. The chain combines TRBV9 with TRBJ2-5; D assignment may be TRBD1 or TRBD2 (5 bases each). The CDR3 extends over 15 amino acids. From germline, CDR1 is SGDLS and CDR2 YYNGEE. Trimming cost V 1 base and J 5 bases, with 15 bases left between them. The CDR3 sequence is CASSVTGREVETQYF. The CDR3 DNA sequence: TGTGCCAGCAGCGTAACAGGCCGGGAAGTGGAGACCCAGTACTTC.

This clonotype was seen a handful of times. V gene TRBV9 combines with J gene TRBJ2-5, with a possible D match to TRBD1 (6 bases). Germline loops: CDR1 SGDLS, CDR2 YYNGEE. The CDR3 consists of 14 residues. Trimming cost V 0 bases and J 3 bases, with 9 bases left between them. CDR3 nucleotide sequence: TGTGCCAGCAGCGTAGGGGGGCTGGAAGAGACCCAGTACTTC. Protein product: CASSVGGLEETQYF.